One sample yielded the 4 T cell receptor beta chains listed below, sequenced in a study of shared clonotypes between healthy human individuals. Here immunoSEQ multiplex PCR was the method, and the copy in TCRdb shows in-frame clones only, minus some. Altogether roughly 2,500,000 clones are present, 93% being singletons, with the ten largest covering 0.36%. Material: naive CD4+ T cells from PBMCs. Documented subset: CD45RA+ positively selected. Receptors originate from a man between 18 and 35 years old in good health. Some clones in this sample may be carry-over from other donors' samples.

The rearrangement joins TRBV28 to TRBJ2-3; perhaps D is TRBD1 or TRBD2 (5 bases each). The CDR3 loop spans 16 amino acids. V was cut by 4 bases and J by 5 bases, with 19 bases left in between. Germline CDR1 and CDR2: MDHEN and SYDVKM. Here the CDR3 reads CASSSPGTAALDTQYF. CDR3 in DNA: TGTGCCAGCAGTTCCCCCGGGACGGCCGCCCTAGATACGCAGTATTTT.

The V gene is TRBV28, the J gene TRBJ2-2; the match to TRBD2 covers 7 bases. The V gene's germline CDR1 is MDHEN and CDR2 SYDVKM. Trimming at V came to 5 bases and at J to 3 bases, leaving 9 bases not matched to a gene. The CDR3 has 16 amino acids. The CDR3 loop is CASSPATSKYTGELFF. The CDR3 DNA reads TGTGCCAGCAGTCCCGCGACTAGCAAATACACCGGGGAGCTGTTTTTT.

The gene calls are TRBV2 and TRBJ2-2, with D tentatively TRBD1 (5 bases). The CDR3 spans 15 residues. From germline, CDR1 is SNHLY and CDR2 FYNNEI. V dropped 8 bases and J dropped 2 bases, with 15 bases sitting between them. CDR3 sequence reads: CASGRQTENTGELFF. As DNA, the CDR3 is TGTGCCAGCGGACGACAGACTGAAAACACCGGGGAGCTGTTTTTT.

The chain combines TRBV5-1 with TRBJ2-1, with TRBD2 matching over 7 bases. Germline V gene data show CDR1 as SGHRS and CDR2 as YFSETQ. V was pared by 0 bases and J by 7 bases, with 7 bases of the junction left unmatched. The CDR3 is 15 amino acids. The chain's CDR3 is CASSLGSGKGNEQFF. The CDR3 DNA reads TGCGCCAGCAGCTTGGGGAGCGGGAAGGGGAATGAGCAGTTCTTC.